This record concerns one TCR beta chain sequence. Trimming removed 6 bases from V and 2 bases from J, with 13 bases in between. The CDR3 extends over 15 amino acids. Germline lookup yields CDR1 WSHSY and CDR2 SAAADI. Living in 24 US areas, the participants were between about 18 and 90 years of age. Each participant's cohort was designated according to participant-reported clinical history. This entry belongs to a study of blood T cell repertoires in COVID-19. Original processing notes: By means of reference gene primer amplification, nucleated cell counts were estimated. The protocol was immunoSEQ multiplex PCR, while the TCRdb copy is restricted to in-frame clones and leaves out a portion. The V and J calls and clone size are taken from that table; D and trimming were inferred from the DNA. The data contain about 270,000 clones, under 95% of them singletons.

The chain has TRBV10-2 and TRBJ1-4, with D possibly being TRBD1 (5 bases). The specimen sequenced was PBMCs or T cells enriched from blood (not recorded which). The TCR originated in a middle-aged man who had been exposed to COVID-19. This CDR3 is CASRAGIGTNEKLFF. The CDR3 nucleotides read TGCGCCAGCAGAGCAGGGATTGGGACTAATGAAAAACTGTTTTTT.